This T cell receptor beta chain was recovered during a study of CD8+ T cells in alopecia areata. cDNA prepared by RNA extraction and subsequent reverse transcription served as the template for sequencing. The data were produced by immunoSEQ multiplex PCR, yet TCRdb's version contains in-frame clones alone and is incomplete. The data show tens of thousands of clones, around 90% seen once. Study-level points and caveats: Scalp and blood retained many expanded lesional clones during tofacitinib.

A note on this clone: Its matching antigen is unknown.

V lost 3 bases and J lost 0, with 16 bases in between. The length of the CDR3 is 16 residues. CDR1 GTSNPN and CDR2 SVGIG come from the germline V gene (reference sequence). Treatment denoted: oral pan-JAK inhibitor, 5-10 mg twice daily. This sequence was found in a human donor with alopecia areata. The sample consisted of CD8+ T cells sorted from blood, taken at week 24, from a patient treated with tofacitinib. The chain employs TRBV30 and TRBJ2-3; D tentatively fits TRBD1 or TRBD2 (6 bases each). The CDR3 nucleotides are TGTGCCTGGAGCCGAGGGGGGCGAGCGAGCACAGATACGCAGTATTTT. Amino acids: CAWSRGGRASTDTQYF.